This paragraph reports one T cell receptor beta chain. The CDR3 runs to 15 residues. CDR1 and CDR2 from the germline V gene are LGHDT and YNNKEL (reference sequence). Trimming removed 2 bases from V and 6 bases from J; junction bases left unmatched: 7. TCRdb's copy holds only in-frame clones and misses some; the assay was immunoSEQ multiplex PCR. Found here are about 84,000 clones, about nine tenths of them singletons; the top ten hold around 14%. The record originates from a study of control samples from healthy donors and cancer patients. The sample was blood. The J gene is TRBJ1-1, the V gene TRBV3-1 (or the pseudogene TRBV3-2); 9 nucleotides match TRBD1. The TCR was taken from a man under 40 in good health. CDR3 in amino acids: CASSQWGQGAAEAFF. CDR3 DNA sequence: TGTGCCAGCAGCCAATGGGGACAGGGTGCCGCTGAAGCTTTCTTT.